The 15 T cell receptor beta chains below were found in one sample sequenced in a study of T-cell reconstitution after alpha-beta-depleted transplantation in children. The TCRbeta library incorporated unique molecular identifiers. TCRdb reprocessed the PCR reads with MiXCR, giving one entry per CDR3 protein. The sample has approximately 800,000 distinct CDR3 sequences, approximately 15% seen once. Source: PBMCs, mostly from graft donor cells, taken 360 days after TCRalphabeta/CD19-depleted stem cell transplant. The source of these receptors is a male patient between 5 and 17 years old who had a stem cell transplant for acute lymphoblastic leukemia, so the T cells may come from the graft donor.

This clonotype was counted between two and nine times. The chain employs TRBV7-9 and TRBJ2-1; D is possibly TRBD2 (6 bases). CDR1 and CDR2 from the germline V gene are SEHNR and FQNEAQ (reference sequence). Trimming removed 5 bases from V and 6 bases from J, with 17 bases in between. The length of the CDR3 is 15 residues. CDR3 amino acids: CASSRGGVSLNEQFF. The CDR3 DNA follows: TGTGCCAGCAGCCGGGGCGGGGTCTCCCTCAATGAGCAGTTCTTC.

The CDR3 is CASSQDSRVPSEQYF. Here the CDR3 DNA reads TGTGCCAGCAGTCAGGACTCGAGGGTCCCAAGCGAGCAGTACTTC. The J gene is TRBJ2-7, the V gene TRBV27, with D tentatively TRBD2 (5 bases). This CDR3 region has 15 residues. V was clipped by 5 bases and J by 6 bases, with 20 bases between them. Per germline, CDR1 MNHEY and CDR2 SMNVEV (reference sequence).

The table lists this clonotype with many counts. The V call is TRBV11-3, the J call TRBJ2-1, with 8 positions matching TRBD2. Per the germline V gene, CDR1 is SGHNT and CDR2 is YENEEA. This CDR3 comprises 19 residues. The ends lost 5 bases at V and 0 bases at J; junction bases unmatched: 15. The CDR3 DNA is TGTGCCAGCAGCCCCCGGGGTAGCGGGACGAGGAGCTCCTACAATGAGCAGTTCTTC. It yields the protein CASSPRGSGTRSSYNEQFF.

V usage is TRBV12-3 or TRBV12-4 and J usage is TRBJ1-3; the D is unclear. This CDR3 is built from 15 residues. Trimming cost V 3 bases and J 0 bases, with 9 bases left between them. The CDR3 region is CASSFGPTSGNTIYF. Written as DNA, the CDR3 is TGTGCCAGCAGTTTCGGGCCAACCTCTGGAAACACCATATATTTT.

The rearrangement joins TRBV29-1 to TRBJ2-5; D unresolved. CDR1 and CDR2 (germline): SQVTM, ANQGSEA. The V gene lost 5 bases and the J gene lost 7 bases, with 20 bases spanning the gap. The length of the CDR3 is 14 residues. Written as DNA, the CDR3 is TGCAGCGTTTACTCGGCCCCGTCCGAAGGGACCCAGTACTTC. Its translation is CSVYSAPSEGTQYF.

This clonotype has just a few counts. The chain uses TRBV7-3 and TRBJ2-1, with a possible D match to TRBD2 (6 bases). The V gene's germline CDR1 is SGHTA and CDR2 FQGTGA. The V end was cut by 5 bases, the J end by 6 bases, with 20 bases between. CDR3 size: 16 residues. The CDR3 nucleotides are TGTGCCAGCAGCCCGCCTCGACTAGTACGGGGCAATGAGCAGTTCTTC. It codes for CASSPPRLVRGNEQFF.

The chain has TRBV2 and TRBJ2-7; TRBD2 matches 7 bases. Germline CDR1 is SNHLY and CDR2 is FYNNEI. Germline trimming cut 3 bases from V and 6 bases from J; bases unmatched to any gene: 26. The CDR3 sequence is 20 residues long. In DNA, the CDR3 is TGTGCCAGCAGTGAGCCTCGGGCGCTTGGGCTAGCGGTAGTCACTAGCGAGCAGTACTTC. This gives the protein CASSEPRALGLAVVTSEQYF.

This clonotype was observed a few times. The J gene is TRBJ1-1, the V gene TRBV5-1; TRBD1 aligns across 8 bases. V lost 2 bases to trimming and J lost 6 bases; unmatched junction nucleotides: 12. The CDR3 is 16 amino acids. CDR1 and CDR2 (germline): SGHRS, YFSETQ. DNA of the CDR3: TGCGCCAGCAGCTTAATCTTCGGACAGGGATTCTCTGAAGCTTTCTTT. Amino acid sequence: CASSLIFGQGFSEAFF.

The CDR3 protein is CSVEGTSGHPYEQYF. CDR3 DNA: TGCAGCGTTGAAGGGACTAGCGGACACCCCTACGAGCAGTACTTC. This chain joins TRBV29-1 and TRBJ2-7; 10 nucleotides match TRBD2. The CDR3 contains 15 residues. Germline V gene sequence: CDR1 SQVTM, CDR2 ANQGSEA. V shed 1 base, J shed 2 bases, and the junction held 5 bases outside the gene matches.

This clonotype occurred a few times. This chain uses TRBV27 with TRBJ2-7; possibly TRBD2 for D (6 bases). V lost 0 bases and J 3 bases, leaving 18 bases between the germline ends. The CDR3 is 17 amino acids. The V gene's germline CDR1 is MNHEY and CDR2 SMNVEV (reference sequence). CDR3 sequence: CASSLSSHLISGYEQYF. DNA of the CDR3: TGTGCCAGCAGTTTATCTAGCCATCTAATTAGCGGCTACGAGCAGTACTTC.

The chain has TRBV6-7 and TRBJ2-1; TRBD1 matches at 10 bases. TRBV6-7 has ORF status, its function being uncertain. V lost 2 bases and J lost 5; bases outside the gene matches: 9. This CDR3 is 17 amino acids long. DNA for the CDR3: TGTGCCAGCAGTTACCCCTTGACAGGGGGCCGGGACAATGAGCAGTTCTTC. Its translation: CASSYPLTGGRDNEQFF.

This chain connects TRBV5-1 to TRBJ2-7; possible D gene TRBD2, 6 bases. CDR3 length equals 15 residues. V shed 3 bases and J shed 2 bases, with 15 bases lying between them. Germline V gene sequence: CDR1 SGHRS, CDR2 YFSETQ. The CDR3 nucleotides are TGCGCCAGCAGCTATGATGCGGGGCGCCCCTACGAGCAGTACTTC. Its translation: CASSYDAGRPYEQYF.

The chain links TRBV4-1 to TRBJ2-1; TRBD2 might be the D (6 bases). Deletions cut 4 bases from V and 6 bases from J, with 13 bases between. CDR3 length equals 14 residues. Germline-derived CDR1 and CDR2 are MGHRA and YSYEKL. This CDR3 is CASSRIGSINEQFF. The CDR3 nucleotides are TGCGCCAGCAGCCGGATCGGGAGTATCAATGAGCAGTTCTTC.

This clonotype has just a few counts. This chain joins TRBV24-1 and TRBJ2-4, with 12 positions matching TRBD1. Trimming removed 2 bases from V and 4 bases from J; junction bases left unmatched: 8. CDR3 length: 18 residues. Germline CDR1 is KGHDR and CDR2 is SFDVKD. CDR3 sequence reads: CATSDSPGQGAKKNIQYF. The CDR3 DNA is TGTGCCACCAGTGATTCTCCGGGACAGGGGGCTAAAAAAAACATTCAGTACTTC.

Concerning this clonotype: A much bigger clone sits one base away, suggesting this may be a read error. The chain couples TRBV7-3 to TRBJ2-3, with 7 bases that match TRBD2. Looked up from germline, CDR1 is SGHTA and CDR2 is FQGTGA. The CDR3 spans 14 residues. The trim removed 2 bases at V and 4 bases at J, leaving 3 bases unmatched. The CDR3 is CASSLGLVSDTQYF. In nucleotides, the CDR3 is TGTGCCAGCAGCTTAGGACTAGTTTCAGATACGCAGTATTTT. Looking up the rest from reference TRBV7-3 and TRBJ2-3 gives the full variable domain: GAGVSQTPSNKVTEKGKYVELRCDPISGHTALYWYRQSLGQGPEFLIYFQGTGAADDSGLPNDRFFAVRPEGSVSTLKIQRTERGDSAVYLCASSLGLVSDTQYFGPGTRLTVL.